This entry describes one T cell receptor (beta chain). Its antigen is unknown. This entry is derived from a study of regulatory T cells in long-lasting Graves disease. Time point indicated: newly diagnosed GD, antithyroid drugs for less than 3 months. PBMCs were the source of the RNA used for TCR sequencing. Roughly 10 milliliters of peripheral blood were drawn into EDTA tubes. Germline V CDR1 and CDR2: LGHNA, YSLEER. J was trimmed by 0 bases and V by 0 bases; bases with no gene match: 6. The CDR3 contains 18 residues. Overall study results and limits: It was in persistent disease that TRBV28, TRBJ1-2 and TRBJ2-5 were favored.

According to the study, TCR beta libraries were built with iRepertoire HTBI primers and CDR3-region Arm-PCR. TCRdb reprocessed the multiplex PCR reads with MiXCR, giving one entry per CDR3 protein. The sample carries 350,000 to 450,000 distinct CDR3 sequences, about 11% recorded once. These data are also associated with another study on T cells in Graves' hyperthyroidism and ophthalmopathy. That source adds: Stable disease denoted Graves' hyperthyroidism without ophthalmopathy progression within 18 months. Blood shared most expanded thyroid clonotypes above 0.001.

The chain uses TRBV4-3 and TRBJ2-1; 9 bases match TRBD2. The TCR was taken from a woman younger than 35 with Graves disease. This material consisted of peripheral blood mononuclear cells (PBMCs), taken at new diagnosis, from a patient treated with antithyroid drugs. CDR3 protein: CASSQDPSGVSSYNEQFF. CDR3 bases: TGCGCCAGCAGCCAAGATCCTAGCGGGGTGAGCTCCTACAATGAGCAGTTCTTC.